The 27 T cell receptor beta chains presented below share a single source sample, sequenced in a study of Graves' ophthalmopathy and Graves' hyperthyroidism. TCR beta CDR3 amplification used RNA transcripts. HTBI primers were employed in first-round RT-PCR, then a second-round multiplex PCR followed. TCRdb independently ran MiXCR on the multiplex PCR reads; one entry per CDR3 protein. The sample holds about 480,000 distinct CDR3 sequences, under 15% seen once. Sequencing used blood. All receptors come from a woman between 25 and 40 years old with Graves' ophthalmopathy.

This clonotype occurred many times. The chain employs TRBV28 and TRBJ2-7, with 9 bases that match TRBD1. Looked up from germline, CDR1 is MDHEN and CDR2 is SYDVKM. Unmatched junction bases numbered 11, after V lost 4 bases and J lost 4 bases. This CDR3 has 16 amino acids. The DNA for the CDR3 is TGTGCCAGCAGTTCTCTCGGGGGGACAGGGAGATACGAGCAGTACTTC. As protein: CASSSLGGTGRYEQYF.

At least ten counts were recorded for this clonotype. The chain is built from TRBV30 and TRBJ2-2, with 7 nucleotides matching TRBD1. The J segment lost 5 bases and the V segment lost 2 bases, leaving 5 bases of the junction unmatched. CDR1 and CDR2 (germline): GTSNPN, SVGIG (reference sequence). The CDR3 is 14 residues long. CDR3 bases: TGTGCCTGGAGTTGGGACAGTCAGACCGGGGAGCTGTTTTTT. It yields the protein CAWSWDSQTGELFF.

In this sample, this clonotype turned up many times. The chain has TRBV19 and TRBJ2-2; D remains unclear. This CDR3 spans 11 amino acids. V was shortened by 7 bases and J by 10 bases, with 10 bases between the two germline ends. CDR1 is LNHDA and CDR2 is SQIVND in the germline V gene (reference sequence). CDR3 nucleotides: TGTGCCAGTATCGGACCGGAGGAGCTGTTTTTT. Protein: CASIGPEELFF.

This clonotype came up a few times. The chain couples TRBV6-2 or TRBV6-3 to TRBJ2-5, with D perhaps given as TRBD1 or TRBD2 (5 bases each). CDR1 is MNHEY, CDR2 SVGEGT, per germline. This CDR3 has 15 residues. Trimming shortened V by 5 bases and J by 2 bases, and 15 bases separated the two germline ends. In DNA form, the CDR3 reads TGTGCCAGCAGTGGAACCGGGACCATACAAGAGACCCAGTACTTC. Translating it yields CASSGTGTIQETQYF.

This clonotype was observed a single time. The rearrangement joins TRBV7-2 to TRBJ2-2; D is unclear. CDR1 is SGHTA and CDR2 is FQGNSA in the germline V gene. CDR3 size: 14 residues. Trimming took off 0 bases at V and 4 bases at J, with 6 bases between the two ends. CDR3 sequence: CASSLAVFTGELFF. The CDR3 region has the DNA TGTGCCAGCAGCTTAGCCGTTTTCACCGGGGAGCTGTTTTTT.

V gene TRBV18 combines with J gene TRBJ2-5; D might be TRBD1 (5 bases). Germline V gives CDR1 KGHSH, CDR2 LQKENI. The CDR3 covers 16 residues. The ends were cut back, 3 bases at V and 1 base at J, with 15 bases in the middle. CDR3 protein: CASSPAITGGQETQYF. Written as DNA, the CDR3 is TGTGCCAGCTCACCCGCCATCACAGGCGGCCAAGAGACCCAGTACTTC.

This clonotype was detected many times. The chain joins TRBV4-2 to TRBJ1-6; D is ambiguous. The CDR3 loop spans 15 amino acids. Between the trimmed V and J ends, which lost 0 bases and 0 bases, there was a span of 3 bases. From germline, CDR1 is LGHNA and CDR2 YNFKEQ. CDR3 nucleotides: TGTGCCAGCAGCCAAGACAACTCCTATAATTCACCCCTCCACTTT. Its protein is CASSQDNSYNSPLHF.

The table lists this clonotype with many counts. The rearrangement uses TRBV29-1 and TRBJ2-7, with 9 positions matching TRBD1. CDR1 SQVTM and CDR2 ANQGSEA come from the germline V gene. J was trimmed by 4 bases and V by 0 bases; bases with no gene match: 4. This CDR3 is 14 amino acids long. The CDR3 region has the DNA TGCAGCGTTGAAGACGGGACAGGGAGATACGAGCAGTACTTC. Its translation: CSVEDGTGRYEQYF.

Comments on this clonotype: A much larger clone sits a single nucleotide away, making a read error possible. It is likely a read error, because the conserved phenylalanine at the end of the CDR3 is missing. The J gene is TRBJ2-7, the V gene TRBV20-1, with D possibly being TRBD1 (6 bases). The CDR3 is made up of 11 amino acids. Per the germline V gene, CDR1 is DFQATT and CDR2 is SNEGSKA (reference sequence). V lost 5 bases, J lost 4 bases, and 9 bases lay in between. The CDR3: CSAEDRYEQYY. CDR3 DNA sequence: TGCAGTGCTGAAGACAGGTACGAGCAGTACTAC.

This clonotype was seen repeatedly, ten times or more. V gene TRBV28 combines with J gene TRBJ1-5; D may be TRBD1 (6 bases). The CDR3 covers 14 residues. Looked up from germline, CDR1 is MDHEN and CDR2 is SYDVKM. V gave up 6 bases and J gave up 5 bases, with 14 bases separating them. DNA for the CDR3: TGTGCCAGCAGCTACAGGGTTCTCCATCAGCCCCAGCATTTT. This translates into CASSYRVLHQPQHF. The entire variable domain, with the rest obtained from reference TRBV28 and TRBJ1-5, is as follows: DVKVTQSSRYLVKRTGEKVFLECVQDMDHENMFWYRQDPGLGLRLIYFSYDVKMKEKGDIPEGYSVSREKKERFSLILESASTNQTSMYLCASSYRVLHQPQHFGDGTRLSIL.

This clonotype was seen ten or more times. This chain connects TRBV6-5 to TRBJ2-5; perhaps TRBD2 as D (7 bases). Germline V lookup: CDR1 MNHEY, CDR2 SVGAGI. With 7 bases removed from V and 2 bases from J, the gap between germline ends came to 11 bases. This CDR3 has 13 residues. Here the CDR3 DNA reads TGTGCCAGCAAGGGGGGGGGGCAAGAGACCCAGTACTTC. It specifies CASKGGGQETQYF.

This clonotype was counted only a few times. The V call is TRBV29-1, the J call TRBJ1-3; 7 nucleotides align to TRBD1. The CDR3 covers 17 residues. CDR1 and CDR2 (germline): SQVTM, ANQGSEA. The V and J ends lost 0 bases and 0 bases, in that order; junction bases with no gene match: 8. CDR3 sequence (DNA): TGCAGCGTTGAAGATATACGGGACAGACGCTCTGGAAACACCATATATTTT. Protein sequence: CSVEDIRDRRSGNTIYF.

The table lists this clonotype with many counts. The chain joins TRBV6-5 to TRBJ1-1; TRBD1 agrees at 10 bases. Trimming removed 2 bases from V and 5 bases from J; junction bases left unmatched: 5. The CDR3 extends over 15 amino acids. Germline-derived CDR1 and CDR2 are MNHEY and SVGAGI. Here the CDR3 reads CASSYAPDRGTEAFF. The CDR3 DNA sequence: TGTGCCAGCAGTTACGCTCCGGACAGGGGGACTGAAGCTTTCTTT.

To note about this clonotype: The CDR3 end shows no conserved phenylalanine or tryptophan, and so a read error is likely. CDR3 amino acids: CASSSHRGGPYEQYY. The CDR3 DNA is TGTGCCAGCAGTTCCCATCGGGGGGGCCCCTACGAGCAGTACTAC. The rearrangement uses TRBV28 and TRBJ2-7, with 8 nucleotides matching TRBD2. J was trimmed by 2 bases and V by 4 bases; bases with no gene match: 7. The germline CDR1 and CDR2 sequences are MDHEN and SYDVKM. This CDR3 has 15 residues.

CDR3: CASSSRGYTQYF. In DNA, the CDR3 is TGTGCCAGCAGCTCCCGGGGTTATACGCAGTATTTT. The J gene is TRBJ2-3, the V gene TRBV7-2; possible D gene TRBD2, 5 bases. With 4 bases removed from V and 7 bases from J, the gap between germline ends came to 9 bases. The CDR3 totals 12 residues. Germline V gene sequence: CDR1 SGHTA, CDR2 FQGNSA. Full variable domain (rest looked up from reference TRBV7-2 and TRBJ2-3): GAGVSQSPSNKVTEKGKDVELRCDPISGHTALYWYRQSLGQGLEFLIYFQGNSAPDKSGLPSDRFSAERTGGSVSTLTIQRTQQEDSAVYLCASSSRGYTQYFGPGTRLTVL.

This chain links TRBV6-5 with TRBJ1-1, with 9 bases fitting TRBD1. Unmatched junction bases numbered 8, after V lost 1 base and J lost 5 bases. This CDR3 comprises 16 residues. Germline loops: CDR1 MNHEY, CDR2 SVGAGI. CDR3 protein: CASSYFSGTGHTEAFF. The CDR3 DNA reads as TGTGCCAGCAGTTACTTTTCCGGGACAGGGCATACTGAAGCTTTCTTT.

This clonotype was picked up a small number of times. The chain joins TRBV5-1 to TRBJ2-5, with 12 bases identical to TRBD2. With 7 bases clipped from V and 4 bases from J, the junction kept 8 bases outside the gene matches. This CDR3 comprises 15 residues. Germline assignment: CDR1 SGHRS and CDR2 YFSETQ. The CDR3 DNA is TGCGCCAGCCATCCGGGACTAGCGGGTATAGAGACCCAGTACTTC. It specifies CASHPGLAGIETQYF. Filled out from reference TRBV5-1 and TRBJ2-5, the complete variable domain reads KAGVTQTPRYLIKTRGQQVTLSCSPISGHRSVSWYQQTPGQGLQFLFEYFSETQRNKGNFPGRFSGRQFSNSRSEMNVSTLELGDSALYLCASHPGLAGIETQYFGPGTRLLVL.

The rearrangement links TRBV27 to TRBJ1-1, with D perhaps matching TRBD1 (5 bases). V shed 6 bases and J shed 5 bases, with 19 bases lying between them. CDR1 MNHEY and CDR2 SMNVEV come from the germline V gene (reference sequence). This CDR3 is built from 15 residues. In DNA, the CDR3 is TGTGCCAGCAGCAGACCCCCGCTGGCAGGGACTGAAGCTTTCTTT. This translates into CASSRPPLAGTEAFF.

This clonotype was observed many times. The chain carries TRBV20-1 and TRBJ1-2, with D possibly being TRBD1 (5 bases). This CDR3 is built from 12 residues. Germline assignment: CDR1 DFQATT and CDR2 SNEGSKA (reference sequence). Trimming removed 3 bases from V and 3 bases from J, with 8 bases in between. The CDR3, as DNA: TGCAGTGCTAGTGGGGGGTACTATGGCTACACCTTC. Its translation is CSASGGYYGYTF.

This clonotype appeared many times. This chain connects TRBV20-1 to TRBJ2-5; 11 bases match TRBD2. CDR3 length equals 14 residues. CDR1 and CDR2 from the germline V gene are DFQATT and SNEGSKA (reference sequence). The V gene end was trimmed by 4 bases and the J gene end by 3 bases; junction bases not matched to a gene: 4. CDR3 nucleotides: TGCAGTGCTATAGCGGGAGGGGGAGAAGAGACCCAGTACTTC. Its protein product is CSAIAGGGEETQYF.

This clonotype was recorded at least ten times. The J gene is TRBJ2-5, the V gene TRBV11-2; tentatively, D is TRBD1 (6 bases). CDR3 size: 14 residues. The ends were cut back, 1 base at V and 5 bases at J, with 11 bases in the middle. The germline gives CDR1 SGHAT, CDR2 FQNNGV. CDR3 bases: TGTGCCAGCAGCTTAGGAGGGACACACGAGACCCAGTACTTC. Its translation: CASSLGGTHETQYF.

The table lists this clonotype with many counts. The chain is built from TRBV5-5 and TRBJ1-1; D possibly corresponds to TRBD1 (6 bases). CDR1 and CDR2 (germline): SGHKS, YYEKEE (reference sequence). The CDR3 contains 14 residues. V was clipped by 4 bases and J by 0 bases, with 10 bases between them. CDR3 loop: CASSARTVNTEAFF. The CDR3 DNA reads TGTGCCAGCAGCGCCCGGACAGTGAACACTGAAGCTTTCTTT.

This clonotype was found once. The V gene is TRBV12-3 or TRBV12-4, the J gene TRBJ2-2; 13 nucleotides agree with TRBD2. This CDR3 comprises 15 residues. With V trimmed by 7 bases and J by 5 bases, 4 bases remained unmatched. CDR3 in DNA: TGTGCCAGCAAACCGACTAGCGGGGGGACCGGGGAGCTGTTTTTT. Protein: CASKPTSGGTGELFF.

This clonotype was observed many times. The chain links TRBV7-8 to TRBJ2-2; 8 bases are a match to TRBD2. CDR1 and CDR2 (germline): SGHVS, FQNEAQ. The CDR3 consists of 16 residues. J gave up 9 bases and V 1 base, and 10 bases lay outside the gene matches. The CDR3 protein is CASSLEAAGGSRELFF. The CDR3 bases are TGTGCCAGCAGCTTAGAAGCGGCGGGAGGAAGTAGGGAGCTGTTTTTT.

The rearrangement joins TRBV28 to TRBJ2-7, with D perhaps TRBD1 (5 bases). V was trimmed by 0 bases and J by 2 bases, leaving 11 bases between them. Germline lookup yields CDR1 MDHEN and CDR2 SYDVKM. The CDR3 loop spans 15 amino acids. CDR3 nucleotide sequence: TGTGCCAGCAGTTTATGGCGCAGGGCGCCCTACGAGCAGTACTTC. It specifies CASSLWRRAPYEQYF.

This clonotype was seen many times. The chain carries TRBV7-9 and TRBJ2-7, with D unresolved. This CDR3 spans 13 amino acids. Looked up from germline, CDR1 is SEHNR and CDR2 is FQNEAQ (reference sequence). V was shortened by 5 bases and J by 3 bases, with 11 bases between the two germline ends. DNA of the CDR3: TGTGCCAGCAGCCCGATGGCGGACTACGAGCAGTACTTC. Its protein product is CASSPMADYEQYF.

In its sample, this clonotype was seen many times. The genes are TRBV19 and TRBJ1-5; D remains unclear. Germline CDR1 is LNHDA and CDR2 is SQIVND (reference sequence). The ends were cut back, 4 bases at V and 3 bases at J, with 10 bases in the middle. CDR3 length: 14 amino acids. The CDR3 here is CASSRTSNNQPQHF. The CDR3 DNA is TGTGCCAGTAGTAGGACCTCTAACAATCAGCCCCAGCATTTT.